This TCR beta chain was obtained from a study of OX40 agonist ivuxolimab in advanced cancers. Some clones are missing from TCRdb's copy, which holds only in-frame ones; the method was immunoSEQ multiplex PCR. Here the sample spans approximately 66,000 clones, around 85% being singletons. Germline trimming cut 0 bases from V and 9 bases from J; bases unmatched to any gene: 7. Per the germline V gene, CDR1 is KGHSH and CDR2 is LQKENI. There are 15 residues in the CDR3. The chain is built from TRBV18 and TRBJ2-1; 8 bases line up with TRBD1. The sequence was obtained from an adult with an advanced solid tumor such as melanoma, head and neck, liver or kidney cancer. Here the sequenced sample was CD4+ or CD8+ T cells sorted from blood, taken in a trial of the OX40 agonist ivuxolimab. The CDR3 sequence is CASSPPGTGFSEQFF. The CDR3 coding sequence is TGTGCCAGCTCACCACCCGGGACAGGCTTTAGTGAGCAGTTCTTC.